The 13 T cell receptor beta chains below were found in one sample sequenced in a study of tumor-infiltrating lymphocytes in oesophageal squamous cell carcinoma (dated by TCRdb to the mid-2010s). Receptor amplification or capture employed PCR. These reads were obtained on an Illumina HiSeq 2000. TCRdb reprocessed the public reads (quality trimming at Q25 with fastp, clone calling with MiXCR) and kept in-frame beta chains. All rows with the same CDR3 protein become a single entry with the most common DNA and genes. The sample yields approximately 12,000 distinct CDR3 sequences; around 51% were counted once. The ten largest clones add up to around 25% of the sample. The sample comprised esophageal tumor tissue. The receptors shown here come from a male donor with esophageal squamous cell carcinoma.

This clonotype was seen just once. This chain joins TRBV7-3 and TRBJ1-6; D not certain. The CDR3 is 13 residues long. Per the germline V gene, CDR1 is SGHTA and CDR2 is FQGTGA. Trimming removed 0 bases from V and 5 bases from J, with 2 bases in between. This CDR3 reads CASSLTNNSPLHF. CDR3 DNA sequence: TGTGCCAGCAGCTTAACAAATAATTCACCCCTCCACTTT.

The V and J genes are TRBV7-6 and TRBJ2-5; D is perhaps TRBD1 or TRBD2 (5 bases each). Germline values: CDR1 SGHVS, CDR2 FNYEAQ. The V and J ends lost 5 bases and 14 bases respectively, with 15 bases between them. The CDR3 covers 11 residues. The CDR3 reads CASSLPGTFYF. CDR3 sequence (DNA): TGTGCCAGCAGCCTCCCCGGGACGTTTTACTTC.

This clonotype is categorized as medium-sized. This chain connects TRBV12-3 or TRBV12-4 to TRBJ1-5; D is ambiguous. The CDR3 spans 15 residues. V lost 0 bases and J 6 bases, leaving 12 bases between the germline ends. CDR3 sequence reads: CASSLAAAAGQPQHF. The CDR3 DNA reads as TGTGCCAGCAGTTTAGCGGCGGCAGCGGGTCAGCCCCAGCATTTT.

This clonotype has a handful of counts. V is TRBV7-6 and J is TRBJ2-1, with 9 bases fitting TRBD1. The J call could be wrong; TRBJ2-7 is a better fit for the DNA end. CDR1 and CDR2 (germline): SGHVS, FNYEAQ. The CDR3 has 16 residues. This CDR3 reads CASSRNPGQGYDEQYF. Here the CDR3 DNA reads TGTGCCAGCAGCCGGAACCCGGGACAGGGATACGACGAGCAGTACTTC.

This clonotype was observed at least ten times. This chain connects TRBV5-6 to TRBJ2-3; D is unresolved. Germline lookup yields CDR1 SGHDT and CDR2 YYEEEE. V lost 5 bases, J lost 2 bases, and 6 bases lay in between. The CDR3 is 12 amino acids. CDR3 loop: CASRHLTDTQYF. The CDR3 DNA sequence: TGTGCCAGCAGGCACCTCACAGATACGCAGTATTTT.

This clonotype has a count of ten or more. The CDR3 loop reads CASTIPGQGNSPLHF. In DNA, the CDR3 is TGTGCCAGCACCATACCGGGACAGGGTAATTCACCCCTCCACTTT. V gene TRBV28 combines with J gene TRBJ1-6, with TRBD1 matching 9 bases. Germline CDR1 MDHEN, CDR2 SYDVKM. V was clipped by 7 bases and J by 6 bases; unmatched bases: 7. The CDR3 sequence is 15 residues long.

The rearrangement uses TRBV10-2 and TRBJ2-7; possibly TRBD1 or TRBD2 for D (5 bases each). V lost 5 bases and J 3 bases, leaving 11 bases between the germline ends. The CDR3 extends over 13 amino acids. Germline V gene sequence: CDR1 WSHSY, CDR2 SAAADI. The CDR3 nucleotides are TGCGCCAGCAGTCGTCAGGGAGACTACGAGCAGTACTTC. Amino acid sequence: CASSRQGDYEQYF.

This clonotype was counted only a few times. Given a much more abundant clone one base away, this may be a read error. The rearrangement uses TRBV11-3 and TRBJ2-3; D possibly corresponds to TRBD2 (6 bases). The germline gives CDR1 SGHNT, CDR2 YENEEA. CDR3 size: 13 residues. The V and J ends lost 3 bases and 14 bases respectively, with 18 bases between them. CDR3 in amino acids: CASSFILGGELYF. CDR3 in DNA: TGTGCCAGCAGCTTCATCCTGGGCGGGGAGCTGTATTTT.

V gene TRBV27 combines with J gene TRBJ2-1, with D hard to call. The J call may be in error: the DNA end matches TRBJ2-7 better. The CDR3 spans 14 residues. Per germline, CDR1 MNHEY and CDR2 SMNVEV (reference sequence). CDR3 region: CASSLAAQENTQYF. The CDR3 nucleotides are TGTGCCAGCAGTTTGGCGGCGCAGGAGAATACGCAGTACTTC.

About this clonotype: Since no conserved phenylalanine or tryptophan closes the CDR3, a read error is the likely cause. It is unclear where the CDR3 begins or ends on the DNA, so no DNA is shown, and the CDR3 is as TCRdb lists it. The V call is TRBV7-2, the J call TRBJ2-7; the table's D gene call, TRBD1, was not cross checked with the DNA. The CDR3 length is 18 residues, termini included. Germline V gene sequence: CDR1 SGHTA, CDR2 FQGNSA. CDR3 region: CASSLGGGQGYYGYTFGS.

The V call is TRBV7-2, the J call TRBJ2-1; the D gene is possibly TRBD2 (5 bases). The J call is uncertain, as TRBJ2-5 better fits the DNA end. Germline values: CDR1 SGHTA, CDR2 FQGNSA. The CDR3 loop spans 16 amino acids. The CDR3 region is CASSLGVWRDQETQYF. Written as DNA, the CDR3 is TGTGCCAGCAGCTTAGGGGTGTGGCGGGACCAAGAGACCCAGTACTTC.

In regard to this clonotype: The DNA is left out, because the CDR3 cannot be placed on it with certainty; the CDR3 is given as TCRdb lists it. V is TRBV7-5 and J is TRBJ2-1; TRBD1, the D gene given by the table, was not confirmed from the DNA. TRBV7-5 has pseudogene status. The CDR3 is 20 residues long, ends included. CDR3 sequence reads: CISVPEARPWQGRFAETQYF.

This clonotype was seen at least ten times. This chain uses TRBV28 with TRBJ1-3; the D is unclear. This CDR3 is built from 15 residues. Germline V gene data show CDR1 as MDHEN and CDR2 as SYDVKM. V dropped 2 bases and J dropped 3 bases, with 11 bases sitting between them. CDR3 sequence: CASSLGQEYGNTIYF. In nucleotides, the CDR3 is TGTGCCAGCAGTTTAGGGCAGGAGTATGGAAACACCATATATTTT.